The 17 T cell receptor beta chains listed next were all sequenced from one sample in a study of blood T cell repertoires in COVID-19. Libraries were prepared by immunoSEQ multiplex PCR; TCRdb keeps only in-frame clonotypes and omits some of them. The profile shows approximately 70,000 clones, roughly 90% of them singletons. The material sequenced was peripheral blood. These receptors came from a man aged 40-49 years with COVID-19, enrolled during active disease.

The chain has TRBV9 and TRBJ2-6; D is ambiguous. V was cut by 0 bases and J by 0 bases, with 7 bases left in between. The CDR3 length is 16 residues. Germline assignment: CDR1 SGDLS and CDR2 YYNGEE. In nucleotides, the CDR3 is TGTGCCAGCAGCGTAGACGGTAGCTCTGGGGCCAACGTCCTGACTTTC. Translated, it gives CASSVDGSSGANVLTF.

This chain links TRBV14 with TRBJ2-2, with a weak D call TRBD2 (6 bases). This CDR3 region has 14 residues. Germline assignment: CDR1 SGHDN and CDR2 FVKESK. The V end lost 4 bases, the J end lost 5 bases, and 11 bases lay between the germline ends. CDR3 nucleotides: TGTGCCAGCAGCCTGACGCTAGCGACCGGGGAGCTGTTTTTT. It yields the protein CASSLTLATGELFF.

The genes are TRBV11-3 and TRBJ2-1; 8 bases match TRBD1. This CDR3 has 15 residues. Germline CDR1 is SGHNT and CDR2 is YENEEA. Germline trimming cut 0 bases from V and 4 bases from J; bases unmatched to any gene: 2. This CDR3 reads CASSLDTGGYNEQFF. As DNA, the CDR3 is TGTGCCAGCAGCTTAGACACAGGGGGATACAATGAGCAGTTCTTC. Together with reference TRBV11-3 and TRBJ2-1, the CDR3 gives the full variable domain: EAGVVQSPRYKIIEKKQPVAFWCNPISGHNTLYWYLQNLGQGPELLIRYENEEAVDDSQLPKDRFSAERLKGVDSTLKIQPAELGDSAVYLCASSLDTGGYNEQFFGPGTRLTVL.

V gene TRBV2 combines with J gene TRBJ2-3; 7 bases map to TRBD2. Germline V gives CDR1 SNHLY, CDR2 FYNNEI. Trimming removed 7 bases from V and 0 bases from J; junction bases left unmatched: 7. The CDR3 is 15 residues long. CDR3 sequence (DNA): TGTGCCAGCACCGGCCGGCGGGGGAGCACAGATACGCAGTATTTT. Translation: CASTGRRGSTDTQYF.

The CDR3 loop reads CASSTGTGSYEQYF. CDR3 nucleotide sequence: TGTGCCAGCAGCACCGGGACAGGCTCCTACGAGCAGTACTTC. The chain carries TRBV11-2 and TRBJ2-7; 8 bases agree with TRBD1. Germline-derived CDR1 and CDR2 are SGHAT and FQNNGV. V was pared by 5 bases and J by 0 bases, with 3 bases of the junction left unmatched. CDR3 size: 14 residues.

The chain employs TRBV2 and TRBJ1-2, with a weak D call TRBD1 (6 bases). Trimming removed 7 bases from V and 0 bases from J, with 9 bases in between. CDR1 SNHLY and CDR2 FYNNEI come from the germline V gene. The CDR3 length is 13 residues. CDR3 region: CASTRGSNYGYTF. CDR3 DNA sequence: TGTGCCAGCACCAGGGGTTCTAACTATGGCTACACCTTC. The full variable domain, its missing parts supplied by reference TRBV2 and TRBJ1-2, is EPEVTQTPSHQVTQMGQEVILRCVPISNHLYFYWYRQILGQKVEFLVSFYNNEISEKSEIFDDQFSVERPDGSNFTLKIRSTKLEDSAMYFCASTRGSNYGYTFGSGTRLTVV.

J is TRBJ1-1 and V is TRBV5-4; unclear D gene. Germline loops: CDR1 SGHNT, CDR2 YYREEE (reference sequence). Trimming shortened V by 0 bases and J by 0 bases, and 12 bases separated the two germline ends. The CDR3 contains 16 residues. The CDR3 loop reads CASSLGAREMNTEAFF. In nucleotides, the CDR3 is TGTGCCAGCAGCTTGGGGGCGAGGGAAATGAACACTGAAGCTTTCTTT.

This clone was detected only once. This chain links TRBV7-9 with TRBJ1-4, with a tentative D call TRBD1 (6 bases). CDR3 length equals 14 residues. The germline V and J ends were trimmed by 3 bases and 8 bases, with 13 bases remaining between them. Germline V gene lookup returns CDR1 SEHNR and CDR2 FQNEAQ (reference sequence). The CDR3 sequence is CASSFSRGAEKLFF. In nucleotides, the CDR3 is TGTGCCAGCAGCTTCTCGCGGGGGGCCGAAAAACTGTTTTTT.

The V gene is TRBV6-4, the J gene TRBJ1-2; TRBD1 agrees at 8 bases. CDR3 length: 13 amino acids. V shed 5 bases, J shed 8 bases, and the junction held 7 bases outside the gene matches. CDR1 MRHNA and CDR2 SNTAGT come from the germline V gene. This chain's CDR3 is CASSNQGARGYTF. The CDR3 region has the DNA TGTGCCAGCAGTAATCAGGGGGCGCGGGGCTACACCTTC.

V and J are TRBV11-2 and TRBJ1-2; D gene unclear. CDR3 size: 13 residues. Per germline, CDR1 SGHAT and CDR2 FQNNGV. Trimming pared 2 bases from V and 4 bases from J, leaving 8 bases between. The CDR3 DNA reads TGTGCCAGCAGCTTATTGGAGGGCTATGGCTACACCTTC. It translates to CASSLLEGYGYTF.

This clone appeared once. V is TRBV6-5 and J is TRBJ1-5; possibly TRBD1 for D (6 bases). The CDR3 is 14 amino acids. Germline V gives CDR1 MNHEY, CDR2 SVGAGI. V lost 6 bases and J 3 bases, leaving 12 bases between the germline ends. CDR3 amino acids: CASRPRGFNQPQHF. CDR3 DNA sequence: TGTGCCAGCAGGCCGAGGGGGTTCAATCAGCCCCAGCATTTT.

The V gene is TRBV28, the J gene TRBJ1-1; D is unclear. V was clipped by 5 bases and J by 2 bases, with 3 bases between them. CDR3 length: 11 residues. Germline V gives CDR1 MDHEN, CDR2 SYDVKM. In DNA, the CDR3 is TGTGCCAGCAGTCATAACACTGAAGCTTTCTTT. It translates to CASSHNTEAFF.

This clone was seen once. This chain joins TRBV28 and TRBJ1-3; TRBD1 aligns across 9 bases. The CDR3 is made up of 14 amino acids. V was clipped by 2 bases and J by 4 bases; unmatched bases: 0. CDR1 is MDHEN, CDR2 SYDVKM, per germline. The CDR3 sequence: CASSLGQGGNTIYF. The CDR3 bases are TGTGCCAGCAGTTTAGGACAGGGGGGAAACACCATATATTTT. The full variable domain, in which reference TRBV28 and TRBJ1-3 provide the parts outside the CDR3, is DVKVTQSSRYLVKRTGEKVFLECVQDMDHENMFWYRQDPGLGLRLIYFSYDVKMKEKGDIPEGYSVSREKKERFSLILESASTNQTSMYLCASSLGQGGNTIYFGEGSWLTVV.

This clone occurred once. The chain has TRBV11-2 and TRBJ2-7; D gene ambiguous. CDR1 is SGHAT, CDR2 FQNNGV, per germline. The CDR3 consists of 17 residues. V was trimmed by 2 bases and J by 2 bases, leaving 19 bases between them. CDR3 loop: CASSLYRMGRRTYEQYF. The CDR3 DNA reads as TGTGCCAGCAGCTTATATCGGATGGGCCGACGGACCTACGAGCAGTACTTC.

The chain has TRBV1 and TRBJ2-5; TRBD2, as called in the table, went unchecked against the DNA. TRBV1 is recorded as a pseudogene. This CDR3 has 13 residues. CDR3 protein: CTSSLTFSETQYF. DNA of the CDR3: TGCACCAGCAGCCTGACGTTTAGCGAGACCCAGTACTTC.

V gene TRBV7-9 combines with J gene TRBJ1-2, with D unclear. The germline V gene has CDR1 SEHNR and CDR2 FQNEAQ (reference sequence). The CDR3 is 14 amino acids. V lost 5 bases and J 3 bases, leaving 13 bases between the germline ends. The CDR3: CASSPTGWDYGYTF. The CDR3 DNA reads TGTGCCAGCAGCCCGACGGGGTGGGACTATGGCTACACCTTC.

This chain joins TRBV19 and TRBJ2-3; TRBD1 aligns across 9 bases. Looked up from germline, CDR1 is LNHDA and CDR2 is SQIVND (reference sequence). The CDR3 is made up of 14 amino acids. Trimming removed 6 bases from V and 6 bases from J; junction bases left unmatched: 7. Here the CDR3 DNA reads TGTGCCAGTAGCCAGACAGGGGGTGTGGATACGCAGTATTTT. Encoded protein: CASSQTGGVDTQYF.